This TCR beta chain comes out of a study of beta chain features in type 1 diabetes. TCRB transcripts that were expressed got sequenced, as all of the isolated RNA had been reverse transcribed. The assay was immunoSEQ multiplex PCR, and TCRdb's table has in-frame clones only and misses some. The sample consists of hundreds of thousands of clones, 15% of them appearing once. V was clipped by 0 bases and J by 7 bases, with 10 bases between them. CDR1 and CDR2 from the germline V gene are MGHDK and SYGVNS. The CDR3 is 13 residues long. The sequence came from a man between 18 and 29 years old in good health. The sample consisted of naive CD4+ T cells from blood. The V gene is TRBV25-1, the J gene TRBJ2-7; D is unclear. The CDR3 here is CASSEYELREQYF. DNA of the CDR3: TGTGCCAGCAGTGAATATGAGCTACGGGAGCAGTACTTC.